A selection of T cell receptor beta chains follows, all from one sample in a study of blood T cell repertoires in COVID-19. Only in-frame clones appear in the TCRdb table, and some are missing; sequencing was by immunoSEQ multiplex PCR. The sample carries some 110,000 clones, around 86% recorded once. Specimen: peripheral blood. These receptors originate from a man at least 80 years old with acute or convalescent COVID-19. CDR3s include the opening cysteine and the closing phenylalanine or tryptophan. A D gene is named only where the DNA matches it firmly. Size is stated for part of the rows, as once, few or many counts, or as a class when the clone is expanded.

J: TRBJ2-7
V: TRBV20-1
D: .
size: .
CDR3: CSASGAYEQYF
DNA: TGCAGTGCTTCAGGGGCCTACGAGCAGTACTTC

J: TRBJ2-7
V: TRBV6-5
D: .
size: .
CDR3: CASSYTSQVSYEQYF
DNA: TGTGCCAGCAGTTACACCTCGCAGGTTTCCTACGAGCAGTACTTC

J: TRBJ2-2
V: TRBV7-9
D: TRBD2
size: .
CDR3: CASSTAAGELTGELFF
DNA: TGTGCCAGCAGCACCGCAGCGGGAGAATTGACCGGGGAGCTGTTTTTT

J: TRBJ2-5
V: TRBV28
D: TRBD2
size: few
CDR3: CASSLLKSGRGETQYF
DNA: TGTGCCAGCAGTTTATTGAAGAGCGGGAGGGGAGAGACCCAGTACTTC

J: TRBJ2-3
V: TRBV6-5
D: .
size: .
CDR3: CASSVLTASTDTQYF
DNA: TGTGCCAGCAGCGTATTGACAGCTAGCACAGATACGCAGTATTTT

J: TRBJ2-3
V: TRBV18
D: TRBD2
size: .
CDR3: CASSLGLADLEEDTQYF
DNA: TGTGCCAGCTCACTAGGACTAGCGGACTTAGAGGAGGATACGCAGTATTTT

J: TRBJ1-3
V: TRBV2
D: .
size: .
CDR3: CASSGGGSSGNTIYF
DNA: TGTGCCAGCAGTGGCGGCGGGAGCTCTGGAAACACCATATATTTT

J: TRBJ1-3
V: TRBV24-1
D: TRBD1
size: .
CDR3: CATSDMGRDRGLGGNTIYF
DNA: TGTGCCACCAGTGATATGGGACGGGACAGGGGGCTGGGGGGAAACACCATATATTTT

J: TRBJ1-1
V: TRBV28
D: .
size: .
CDR3: CASSLSGFEGDTEAFF
DNA: TGTGCCAGCAGTTTATCAGGGTTTGAGGGGGACACTGAAGCTTTCTTT

J: TRBJ1-2
V: TRBV30
D: TRBD1
size: .
CDR3: CAWSTGQGTYGYTF
DNA: TGTGCCTGGAGTACTGGACAGGGAACCTATGGCTACACCTTC

J: TRBJ2-3
V: TRBV15
D: .
size: .
CDR3: CATSRVSVDTQYF
DNA: TGTGCCACCAGCAGAGTGTCGGTGGATACGCAGTATTTT

J: TRBJ2-1
V: TRBV11-1
D: TRBD2
size: .
CDR3: CASSLALSASGHNEQFF
DNA: TGTGCCAGCAGCTTAGCCTTGTCCGCTAGCGGCCACAATGAGCAGTTCTTC

J: TRBJ2-3
V: TRBV7-9
D: TRBD1
size: .
CDR3: CASSLTGPDTQYF
DNA: TGTGCCAGCAGCTTGACAGGGCCAGATACGCAGTATTTT